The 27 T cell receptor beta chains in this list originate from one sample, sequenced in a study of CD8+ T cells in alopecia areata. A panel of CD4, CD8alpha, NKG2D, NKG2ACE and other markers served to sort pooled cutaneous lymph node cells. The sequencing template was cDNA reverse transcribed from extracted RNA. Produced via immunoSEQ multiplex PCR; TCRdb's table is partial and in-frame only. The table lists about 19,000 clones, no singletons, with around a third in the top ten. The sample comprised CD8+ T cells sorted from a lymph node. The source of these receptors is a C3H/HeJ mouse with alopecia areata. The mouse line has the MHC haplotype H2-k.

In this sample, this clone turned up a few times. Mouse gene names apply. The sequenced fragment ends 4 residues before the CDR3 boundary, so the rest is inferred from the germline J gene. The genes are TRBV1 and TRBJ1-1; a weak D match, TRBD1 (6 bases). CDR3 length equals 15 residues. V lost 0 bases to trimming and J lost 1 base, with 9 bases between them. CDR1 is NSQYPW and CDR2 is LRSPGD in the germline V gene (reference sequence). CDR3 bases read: TGCACCTGCAGTGCAGAGGGGACAAAAAACACA. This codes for CTCSAEGTKNT. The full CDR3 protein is CTCSAEGTKNTEVFF.

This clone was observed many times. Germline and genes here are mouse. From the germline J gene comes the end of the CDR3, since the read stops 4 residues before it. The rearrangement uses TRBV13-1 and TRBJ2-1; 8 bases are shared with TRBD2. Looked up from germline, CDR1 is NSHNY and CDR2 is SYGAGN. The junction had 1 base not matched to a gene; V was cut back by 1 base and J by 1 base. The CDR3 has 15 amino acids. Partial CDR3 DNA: TGTGCCAGCAGTGATCACTGGGGGAACTATGCT. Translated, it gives CASSDHWGNYA. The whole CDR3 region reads CASSDHWGNYAEQFF.

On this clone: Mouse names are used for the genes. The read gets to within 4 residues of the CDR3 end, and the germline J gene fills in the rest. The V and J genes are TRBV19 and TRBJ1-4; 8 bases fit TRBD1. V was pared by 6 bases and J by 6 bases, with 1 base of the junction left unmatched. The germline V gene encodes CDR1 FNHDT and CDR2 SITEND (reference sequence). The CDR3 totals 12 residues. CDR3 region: CASKTGDERLFF. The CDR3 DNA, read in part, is TGTGCCAGCAAGACAGGGGACGAA.

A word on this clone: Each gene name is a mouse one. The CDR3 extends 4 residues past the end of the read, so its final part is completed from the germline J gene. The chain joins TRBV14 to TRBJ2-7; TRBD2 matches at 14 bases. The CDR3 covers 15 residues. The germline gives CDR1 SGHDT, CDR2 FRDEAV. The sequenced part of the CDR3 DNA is TGTGCCAGCAGCTTCGGGACTGGGGGGGCGTAT. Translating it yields CASSFGTGGAY. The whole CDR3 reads CASSFGTGGAYEQYF.

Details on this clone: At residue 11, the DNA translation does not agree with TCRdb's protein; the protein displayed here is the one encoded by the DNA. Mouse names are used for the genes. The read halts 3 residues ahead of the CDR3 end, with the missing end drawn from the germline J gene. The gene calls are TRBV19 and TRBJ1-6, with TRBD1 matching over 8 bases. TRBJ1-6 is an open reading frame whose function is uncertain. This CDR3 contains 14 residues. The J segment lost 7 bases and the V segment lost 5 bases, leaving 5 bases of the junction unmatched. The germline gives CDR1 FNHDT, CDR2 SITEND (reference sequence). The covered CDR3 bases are TGTGCCAGCAGCCTACAGGGGGAGAATTCGCCC. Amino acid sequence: CASSLQGENSP. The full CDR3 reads CASSLQGENSPLYF.

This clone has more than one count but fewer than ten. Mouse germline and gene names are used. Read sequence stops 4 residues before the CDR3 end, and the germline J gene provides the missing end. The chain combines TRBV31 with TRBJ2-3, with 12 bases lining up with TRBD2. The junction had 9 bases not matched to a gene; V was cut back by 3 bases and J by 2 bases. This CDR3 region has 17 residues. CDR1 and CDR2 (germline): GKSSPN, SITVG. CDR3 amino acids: CAWSLTGTGGFAETLYF. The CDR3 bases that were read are TGTGCCTGGAGCCTCACCGGGACTGGGGGGTTTGCAGAA.

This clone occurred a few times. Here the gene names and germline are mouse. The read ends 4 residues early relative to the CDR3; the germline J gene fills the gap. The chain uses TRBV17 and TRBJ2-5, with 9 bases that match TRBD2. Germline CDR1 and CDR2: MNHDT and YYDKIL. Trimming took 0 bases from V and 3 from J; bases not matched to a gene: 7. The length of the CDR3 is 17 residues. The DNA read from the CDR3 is TGTGCTAGCAGTAGAGACCCCTGGACTGGGGTTCAAGAC. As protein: CASSRDPWTGVQD. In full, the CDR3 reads CASSRDPWTGVQDTQYF.

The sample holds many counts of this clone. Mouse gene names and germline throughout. CDR3 sequence reads: CASSLDWGQDTQYF. The CDR3 DNA, read in part, is TGTGCAAGCAGCTTAGACTGGGGCCAAGAC. V and J are TRBV16 and TRBJ2-5; the D gene is possibly TRBD2 (6 bases). Sequencing ends 4 residues short of the CDR3 end; the germline J gene provides the rest. Trimming took 0 bases from V and 2 from J, leaving 6 bases between them. Germline-derived CDR1 and CDR2 are SGHSA and FRNQAP. The CDR3 runs 14 residues.

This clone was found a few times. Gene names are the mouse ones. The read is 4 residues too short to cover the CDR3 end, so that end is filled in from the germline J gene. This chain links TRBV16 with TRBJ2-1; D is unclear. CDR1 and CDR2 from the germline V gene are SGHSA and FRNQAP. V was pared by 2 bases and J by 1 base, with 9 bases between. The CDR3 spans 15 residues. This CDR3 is CASSLRSENYAEQFF. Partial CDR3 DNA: TGTGCAAGCAGCTTAAGGTCAGAAAACTATGCT. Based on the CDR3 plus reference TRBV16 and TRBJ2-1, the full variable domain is NAGVIQTPRHKVTGKGQEATLWCEPISGHSAVFWYRQTIVQGLEFLTYFRNQAPIDDSGMPKERFSAQMPNQSHSTLKIQSTQPQDSAVYLCASSLRSENYAEQFFGPGTRLTVL.

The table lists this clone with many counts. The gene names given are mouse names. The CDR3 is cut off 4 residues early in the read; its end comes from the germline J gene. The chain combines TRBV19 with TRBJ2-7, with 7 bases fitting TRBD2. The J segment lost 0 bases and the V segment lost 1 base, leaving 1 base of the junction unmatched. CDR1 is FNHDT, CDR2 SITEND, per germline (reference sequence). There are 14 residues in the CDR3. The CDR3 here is CASSITGVSYEQYF. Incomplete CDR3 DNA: TGTGCCAGCAGTATAACTGGGGTCTCCTAT.

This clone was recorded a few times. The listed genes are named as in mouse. The sequenced CDR3 bases are TGTGCCAGCAGTCCCACTGGAACTGCTAGTCAAAAC. Its translation is CASSPTGTASQN. The whole CDR3 protein reads CASSPTGTASQNTLYF. This chain uses TRBV13-3 with TRBJ2-4, with D possibly TRBD2 on 5 matching bases. The read terminates 4 residues before the CDR3 end, so the remaining end is supplied by the germline J gene. The CDR3 has 16 residues. Trimming cost V 4 bases and J 0 bases, with 15 bases left between them. CDR1 and CDR2 from the germline V gene are NNHDY and SYVADS.

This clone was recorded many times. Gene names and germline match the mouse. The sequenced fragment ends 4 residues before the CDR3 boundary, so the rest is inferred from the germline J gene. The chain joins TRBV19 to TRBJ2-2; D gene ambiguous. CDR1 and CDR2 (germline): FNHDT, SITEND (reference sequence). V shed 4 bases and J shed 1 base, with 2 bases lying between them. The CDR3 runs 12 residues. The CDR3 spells CASSLNTGQLYF. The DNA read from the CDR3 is TGTGCCAGCAGTCTAAACACCGGG.

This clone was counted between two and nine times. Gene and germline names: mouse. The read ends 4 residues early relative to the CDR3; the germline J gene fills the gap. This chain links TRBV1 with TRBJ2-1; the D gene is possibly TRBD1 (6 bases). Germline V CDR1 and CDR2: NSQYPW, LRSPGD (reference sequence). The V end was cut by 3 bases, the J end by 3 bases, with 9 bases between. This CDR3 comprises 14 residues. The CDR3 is CTCSAGRGYAEQFF. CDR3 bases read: TGCACCTGCAGTGCGGGCAGGGGCTATGCT.

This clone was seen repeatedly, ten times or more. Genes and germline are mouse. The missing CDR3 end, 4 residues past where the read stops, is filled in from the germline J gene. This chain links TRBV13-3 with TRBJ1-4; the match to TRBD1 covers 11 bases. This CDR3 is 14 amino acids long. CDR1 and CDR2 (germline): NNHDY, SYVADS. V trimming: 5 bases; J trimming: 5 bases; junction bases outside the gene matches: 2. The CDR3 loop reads CASRGTGGNERLFF. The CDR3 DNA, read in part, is TGTGCCAGCAGGGGGACAGGGGGGAACGAA.

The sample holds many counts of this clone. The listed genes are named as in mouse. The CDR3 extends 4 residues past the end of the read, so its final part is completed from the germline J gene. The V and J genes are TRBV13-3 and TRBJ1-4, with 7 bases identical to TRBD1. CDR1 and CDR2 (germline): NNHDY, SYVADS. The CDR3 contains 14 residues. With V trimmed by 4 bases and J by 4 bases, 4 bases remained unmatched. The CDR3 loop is CASSSGTVNERLFF. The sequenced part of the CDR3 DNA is TGTGCCAGCAGTTCCGGGACAGTCAACGAA.

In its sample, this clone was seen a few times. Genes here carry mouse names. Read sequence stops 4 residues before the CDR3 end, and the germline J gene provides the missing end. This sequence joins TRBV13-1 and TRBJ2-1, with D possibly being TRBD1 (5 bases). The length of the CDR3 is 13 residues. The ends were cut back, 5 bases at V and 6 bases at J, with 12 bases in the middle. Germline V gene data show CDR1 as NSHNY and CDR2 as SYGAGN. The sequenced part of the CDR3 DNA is TGTGCCAGCAGGGTTCCAACAGGTGCT. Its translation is CASRVPTGA. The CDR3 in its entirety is CASRVPTGAEQFF.

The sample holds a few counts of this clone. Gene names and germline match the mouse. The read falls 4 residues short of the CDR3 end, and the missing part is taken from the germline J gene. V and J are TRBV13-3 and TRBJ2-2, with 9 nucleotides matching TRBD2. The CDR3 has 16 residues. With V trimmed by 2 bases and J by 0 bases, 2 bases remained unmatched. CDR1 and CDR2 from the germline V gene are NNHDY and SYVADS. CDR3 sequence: CASSEGLGANTGQLYF. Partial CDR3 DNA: TGTGCCAGCAGTGAGGGACTGGGTGCAAACACCGGG.

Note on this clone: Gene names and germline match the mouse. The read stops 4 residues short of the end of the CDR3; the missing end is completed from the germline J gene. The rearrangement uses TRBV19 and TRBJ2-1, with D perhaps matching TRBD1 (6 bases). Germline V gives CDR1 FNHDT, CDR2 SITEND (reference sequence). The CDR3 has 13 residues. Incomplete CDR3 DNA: TGTGCCAGCAGTCTAACCGGACAGGCT. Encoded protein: CASSLTGQA. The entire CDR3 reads CASSLTGQAEQFF.

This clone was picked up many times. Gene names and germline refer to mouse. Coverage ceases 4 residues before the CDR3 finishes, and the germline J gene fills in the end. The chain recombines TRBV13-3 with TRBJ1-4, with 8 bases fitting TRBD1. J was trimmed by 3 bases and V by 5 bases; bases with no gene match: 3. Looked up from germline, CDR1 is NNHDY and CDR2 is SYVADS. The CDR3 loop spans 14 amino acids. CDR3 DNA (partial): TGTGCCAGCAGCCGGACAGGGCCCAACGAA. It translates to CASSRTGPNE. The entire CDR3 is CASSRTGPNERLFF.

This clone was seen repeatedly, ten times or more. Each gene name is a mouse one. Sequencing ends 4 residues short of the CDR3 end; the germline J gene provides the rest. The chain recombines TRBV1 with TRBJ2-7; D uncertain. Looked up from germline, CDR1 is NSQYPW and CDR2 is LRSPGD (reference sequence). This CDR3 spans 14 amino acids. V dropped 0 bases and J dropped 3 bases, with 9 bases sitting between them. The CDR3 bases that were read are TGCACCTGCAGTGCAGATAGCACTGTCTAT. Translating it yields CTCSADSTVY. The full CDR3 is CTCSADSTVYEQYF.

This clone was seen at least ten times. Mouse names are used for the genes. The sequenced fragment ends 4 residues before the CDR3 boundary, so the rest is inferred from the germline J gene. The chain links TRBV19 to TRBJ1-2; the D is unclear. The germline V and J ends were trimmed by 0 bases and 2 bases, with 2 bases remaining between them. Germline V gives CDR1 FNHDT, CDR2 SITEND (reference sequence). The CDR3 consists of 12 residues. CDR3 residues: CASSIGNSDYTF. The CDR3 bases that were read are TGTGCCAGCAGTATAGGGAACTCC.

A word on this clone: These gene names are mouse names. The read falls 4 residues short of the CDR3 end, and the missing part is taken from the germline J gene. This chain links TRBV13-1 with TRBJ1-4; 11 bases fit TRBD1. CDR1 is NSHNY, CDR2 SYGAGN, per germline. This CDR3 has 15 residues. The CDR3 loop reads CASSDDGTGGERLFF. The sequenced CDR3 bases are TGTGCCAGCAGTGATGACGGGACAGGGGGCGAA.

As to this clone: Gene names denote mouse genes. CDR3 protein: CASSIAIWDWGSAEQFF. The sequenced CDR3 bases are TGTGCCAGCAGTATAGCTATATGGGACTGGGGGAGTGCT. The chain uses TRBV19 and TRBJ2-1, with TRBD2 matching 11 bases. The CDR3 end falls 4 residues outside the read, so it is completed with the germline J gene. Germline CDR1 FNHDT, CDR2 SITEND (reference sequence). The CDR3 sequence is 17 residues long. The J segment lost 6 bases and the V segment lost 0 bases, leaving 8 bases of the junction unmatched.

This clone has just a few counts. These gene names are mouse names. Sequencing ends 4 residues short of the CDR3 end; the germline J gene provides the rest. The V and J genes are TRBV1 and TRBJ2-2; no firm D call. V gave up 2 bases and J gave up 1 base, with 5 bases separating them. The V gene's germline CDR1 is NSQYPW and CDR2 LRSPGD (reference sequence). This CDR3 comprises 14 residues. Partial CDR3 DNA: TGCACCTGCAGTGCAACTGTAAACACCGGG. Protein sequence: CTCSATVNTG. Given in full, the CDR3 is CTCSATVNTGQLYF. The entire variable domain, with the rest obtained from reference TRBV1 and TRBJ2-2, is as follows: VTLLEQNPRWRLVPRGQAVNLRCILKNSQYPWMSWYQQDLQKQLQWLFTLRSPGDKEVKSLPGADYLATRVTDTELRLQVANMSQGRTLYCTCSATVNTGQLYFGEGSKLTVL.

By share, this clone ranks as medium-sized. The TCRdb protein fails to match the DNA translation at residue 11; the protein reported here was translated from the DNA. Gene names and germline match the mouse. The CDR3 region is CAWSPGHSGNTLYF. The sequenced part of the CDR3 DNA is TGTGCCTGGAGTCCGGGACATTCTGGAAATACG. This chain uses TRBV31 with TRBJ1-3, with D tentatively TRBD1 (6 bases). With the read ending 3 residues before the CDR3 end, the germline J gene is used to fill in that end. Deletions cut 1 base from V and 0 bases from J, with 7 bases between. CDR1 GKSSPN and CDR2 SITVG come from the germline V gene. The CDR3 runs to 14 residues.

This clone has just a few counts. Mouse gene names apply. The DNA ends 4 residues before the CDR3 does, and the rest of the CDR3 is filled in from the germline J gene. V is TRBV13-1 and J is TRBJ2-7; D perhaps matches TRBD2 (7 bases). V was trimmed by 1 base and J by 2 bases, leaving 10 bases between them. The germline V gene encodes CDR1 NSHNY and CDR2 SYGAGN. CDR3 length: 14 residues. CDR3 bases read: TGTGCCAGCAGTGATTTGGGGGGCGCCTAT. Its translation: CASSDLGGAY. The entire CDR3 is CASSDLGGAYEQYF.

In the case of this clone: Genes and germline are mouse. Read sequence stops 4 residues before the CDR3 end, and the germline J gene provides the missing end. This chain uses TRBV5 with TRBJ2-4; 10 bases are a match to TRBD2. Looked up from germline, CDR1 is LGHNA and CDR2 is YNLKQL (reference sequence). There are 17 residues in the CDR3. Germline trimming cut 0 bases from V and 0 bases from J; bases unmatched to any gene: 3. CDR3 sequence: CASSQEGLGTSQNTLYF. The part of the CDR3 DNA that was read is TGTGCCAGCAGCCAAGAGGGACTGGGGACTAGTCAAAAC.